This record concerns one T cell receptor (beta chain) sequence. Authors' methods: The assay estimated nucleated cells by amplifying reference gene primers. The method was immunoSEQ multiplex PCR; TCRdb's version includes in-frame clones alone and lacks a portion of them. V, J and clone size were drawn from that table, and D and trimming were deduced from the DNA. The sample lists 45,000 to 55,000 clones, more than 70% seen once, with 2.2% in the top ten. This specimen belongs to a study of blood T cell repertoires in COVID-19. Study-level background: Acute and convalescent COVID-19 samples came from the United States, Italy and Spain. The cDNA or gDNA used as material had been derived from T cells, B-cell-depleted T cells, or PBMCs.

Germline V lookup: CDR1 LGHDT, CDR2 YNNKEL (reference sequence). J was trimmed by 4 bases and V by 9 bases; bases with no gene match: 6. This CDR3 has 15 residues. The chain couples TRBV3-1 (or the pseudogene TRBV3-2) to TRBJ2-1; 13 bases are shared with TRBD2. The source of this sequence is a human donor in a cohort sampled during active COVID-19. The sequenced sample was peripheral blood. The CDR3 loop reads CASRALAGGYNEQFF. The CDR3, as DNA: TGTGCCAGTAGAGCACTAGCGGGGGGGTACAATGAGCAGTTCTTC.